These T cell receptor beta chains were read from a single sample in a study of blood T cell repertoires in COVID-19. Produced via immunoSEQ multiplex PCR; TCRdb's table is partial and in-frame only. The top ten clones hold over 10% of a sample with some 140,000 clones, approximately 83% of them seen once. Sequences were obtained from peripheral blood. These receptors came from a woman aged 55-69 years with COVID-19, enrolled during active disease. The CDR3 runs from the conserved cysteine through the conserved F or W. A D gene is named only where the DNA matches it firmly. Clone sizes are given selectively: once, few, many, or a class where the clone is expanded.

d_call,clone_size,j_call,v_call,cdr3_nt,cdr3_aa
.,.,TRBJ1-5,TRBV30,TGTGCCTGGAGTCCCCCCTATAGCAATCAGCCCCAGCATTTT,CAWSPPYSNQPQHF
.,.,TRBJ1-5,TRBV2,TGTGCCAGCAGCCTTAGTTATAGCAATCAGCCCCAGCATTTT,CASSLSYSNQPQHF
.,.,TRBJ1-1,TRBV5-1,TGCGCCAGCAGCTTGGCAAGGAGTCCGAACACTGAAGCTTTCTTT,CASSLARSPNTEAFF
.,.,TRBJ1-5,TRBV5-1,TGCGCCAGCAGCGTGGGCGGGTTAGATCAGCCCCAGCATTTT,CASSVGGLDQPQHF
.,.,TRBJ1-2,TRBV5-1,TGCGCCAGCAGCTTGGGACTGACGGCTATCTATGGCTACACCTTC,CASSLGLTAIYGYTF
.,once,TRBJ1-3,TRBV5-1,TGCGCCAGCAGCGTATCGTTGACAGGATCTGGAAACACCATATATTTT,CASSVSLTGSGNTIYF
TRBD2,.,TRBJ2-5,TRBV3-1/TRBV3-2,TGTGCCAGCAGCCGACCAGCGGGAGTTGGAGAGACCCAGTACTTC,CASSRPAGVGETQYF
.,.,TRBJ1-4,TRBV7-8,TGTGCCAGCAGCTTAGCGCAGGGGCAGCCTAATGAAAAACTGTTTTTT,CASSLAQGQPNEKLFF
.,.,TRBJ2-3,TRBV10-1,TGCGCCAGCAGTGACGGCGGGATGGGAGATACGCAGTATTTT,CASSDGGMGDTQYF
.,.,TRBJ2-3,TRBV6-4,TGTGCCAGCAGCCAGACAGGCACAGATACGCAGTATTTT,CASSQTGTDTQYF
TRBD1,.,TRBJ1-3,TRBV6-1,TGTGCCAGCAGTGAAGGACAGGGAGTAACTGGAAACACCATATATTTT,CASSEGQGVTGNTIYF
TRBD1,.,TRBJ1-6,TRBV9,TGTGCCAGCAGCTCCCGGACAGGGGGCCTTTCACCCCTCCACTTT,CASSSRTGGLSPLHF
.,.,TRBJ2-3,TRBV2,TGTGCCAGCAGTACAGGTACAGATACGCAGTATTTT,CASSTGTDTQYF
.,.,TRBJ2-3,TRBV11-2,TGTGCCAGCAGCCTAGGGGCGGGGTCCACAGATACGCAGTATTTT,CASSLGAGSTDTQYF
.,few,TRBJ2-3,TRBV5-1,TGCGCCAGCAGCTTGGCGGGGTTAGCTGAACACTTGGATACGCAGTATTTT,CASSLAGLAEHLDTQYF
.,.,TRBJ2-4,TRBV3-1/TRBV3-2,TGTGCCAGCAGCCAAGAATTTAACAGAAAAAACATTCAGTACTTC,CASSQEFNRKNIQYF
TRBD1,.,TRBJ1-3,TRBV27,TGTGCCAGCAGCCGACAGGGGGCTGGAAACACCATATATTTT,CASSRQGAGNTIYF
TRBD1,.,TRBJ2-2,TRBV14,TGTGCCAGCAGCCTTGGTGACAGGGTCACCGGGGAGCTGTTTTTT,CASSLGDRVTGELFF
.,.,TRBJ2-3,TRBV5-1,TGCGCCAGCAGCTTGGCCCTTGGCTCACGCACAGATACGCAGTATTTT,CASSLALGSRTDTQYF
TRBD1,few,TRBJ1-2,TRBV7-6,TGTGCCAGCAGCCCCCAGGGACAGATGGGCCATGGCTACACCTTC,CASSPQGQMGHGYTF
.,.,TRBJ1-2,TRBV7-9,TGTGCCAGCAGCTTAGCGCAAGAGGCCATGCTCTATGGCTACACCTTC,CASSLAQEAMLYGYTF
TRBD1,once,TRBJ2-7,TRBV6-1,TGTGCCAGCAGTGAAGGTTCGACAGGGATCTACGAGCAGTACTTC,CASSEGSTGIYEQYF
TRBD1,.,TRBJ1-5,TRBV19,TGTGCCAGTAGTATCCTCAGGGGACAGGGAAAGGTCAATCAGCCCCAGCATTTT,CASSILRGQGKVNQPQHF
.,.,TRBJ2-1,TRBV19,TGTGCCAGTAGTATAGACGGACAGAGCTCCTACAATGAGCAGTTCTTC,CASSIDGQSSYNEQFF
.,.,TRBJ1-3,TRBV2,TGTGCCAGCATTCGGGACTCTGGAAACACCATATATTTT,CASIRDSGNTIYF
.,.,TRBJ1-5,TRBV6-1,TGTGCCAGCAGTGAAACCCAAAGACAGGTCCCTGCGCAGCCCCAGCATTTT,CASSETQRQVPAQPQHF
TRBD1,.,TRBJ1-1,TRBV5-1,TGCGCCAGCAGCTTTCGGACAGGGCGGAACACTGAAGCTTTCTTT,CASSFRTGRNTEAFF
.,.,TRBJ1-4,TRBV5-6,TGTGCCAGCAGCCAACTAAGAGGGGGAGTAGTTGAAAAACTGTTTTTT,CASSQLRGGVVEKLFF
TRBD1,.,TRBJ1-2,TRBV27,TGTGCCAGCAGTTTATCGACAGGGGTCGACGGCTACACCTTC,CASSLSTGVDGYTF
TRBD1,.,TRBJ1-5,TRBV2,TGTGCCAGCAGTTTCGGACAGGGTCATAGCAATCAGCCCCAGCATTTT,CASSFGQGHSNQPQHF
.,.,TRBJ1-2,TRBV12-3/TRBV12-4,TGTGCCAGCAGAGGACGGACAAACTATGGCTACACCTTC,CASRGRTNYGYTF
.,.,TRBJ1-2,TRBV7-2,TGTGCCAGCAGCCCTTACAGGATAGACTATGGCTACACCTTC,CASSPYRIDYGYTF
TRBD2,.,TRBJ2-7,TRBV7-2,TGTGCCAGCAGCTCCAGACTAGCGGGAGGTTACGAGCAGTACTTC,CASSSRLAGGYEQYF
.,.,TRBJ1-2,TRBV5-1,TGCGCCAGCAGCCCTGGTTTGGCTGATGGCTACACCTTC,CASSPGLADGYTF
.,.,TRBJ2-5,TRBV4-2,TGTGCCAGCAGCCAAGATGTTGGAGCCCTAACTAGCACAGAGACCCAGTACTTC,CASSQDVGALTSTETQYF
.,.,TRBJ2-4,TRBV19,TGTGCCAGTAGTATCTCACAGGGAACATTTCAGTACTTC,CASSISQGTFQYF
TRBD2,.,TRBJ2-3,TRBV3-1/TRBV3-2,TGTGCCAGCAGCCGACCCCGACTAGCGACCCGCACAGATACGCAGTATTTT,CASSRPRLATRTDTQYF
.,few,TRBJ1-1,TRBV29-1,TGCAGCGTTGAAAAACAGGGGAACACTGAAGCTTTCTTT,CSVEKQGNTEAFF
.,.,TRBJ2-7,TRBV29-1,TGCAGTGTAAGGCAGGGCTCCTACGAGCAGTACTTC,CSVRQGSYEQYF
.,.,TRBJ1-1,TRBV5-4,TGTGCCAGCAGCTTGGAAGCGGTCGGAACCACTGAAGCTTTCTTT,CASSLEAVGTTEAFF
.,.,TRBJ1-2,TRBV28,TGTGCCAGCATCCCCAGGGGTCGTGGTGGCTACACCTTC,CASIPRGRGGYTF
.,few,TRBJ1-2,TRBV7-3,TGTGCCAGCAGCTTAAACAGGGACTATGGCTACACCTTC,CASSLNRDYGYTF
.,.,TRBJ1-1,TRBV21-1,TGTGCCAGCAGCAATCCCGGCGGGACAGTTAAGGGGCGGGCTGAAGCTTTCTTT,CASSNPGGTVKGRAEAFF
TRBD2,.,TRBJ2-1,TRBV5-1,TGCGCCAGCAGCTTGGCCGGGGCTGGACTAGCTTACAATGAGCAGTTCTTC,CASSLAGAGLAYNEQFF
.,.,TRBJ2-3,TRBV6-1,TGTGCCAGCAGTGAAGTAGGCACAGATACGCAGTATTTT,CASSEVGTDTQYF
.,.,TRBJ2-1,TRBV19,TGTGCCAGTTCACAGGCGGGGATCAGCTCCTACAATGAGCAGTTCTTC,CASSQAGISSYNEQFF